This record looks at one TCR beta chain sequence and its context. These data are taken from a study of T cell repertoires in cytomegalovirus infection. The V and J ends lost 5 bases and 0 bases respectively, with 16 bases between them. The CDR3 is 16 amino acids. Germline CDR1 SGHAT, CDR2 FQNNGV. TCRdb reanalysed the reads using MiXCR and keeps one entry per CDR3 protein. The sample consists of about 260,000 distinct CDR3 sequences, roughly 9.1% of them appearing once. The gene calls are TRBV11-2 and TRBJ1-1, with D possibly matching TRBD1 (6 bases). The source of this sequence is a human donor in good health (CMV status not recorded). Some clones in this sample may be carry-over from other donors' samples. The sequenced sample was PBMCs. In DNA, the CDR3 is TGTGCCAGCAGCCTTGTGGGACACCGGTTGAACACTGAAGCTTTCTTT. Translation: CASSLVGHRLNTEAFF.